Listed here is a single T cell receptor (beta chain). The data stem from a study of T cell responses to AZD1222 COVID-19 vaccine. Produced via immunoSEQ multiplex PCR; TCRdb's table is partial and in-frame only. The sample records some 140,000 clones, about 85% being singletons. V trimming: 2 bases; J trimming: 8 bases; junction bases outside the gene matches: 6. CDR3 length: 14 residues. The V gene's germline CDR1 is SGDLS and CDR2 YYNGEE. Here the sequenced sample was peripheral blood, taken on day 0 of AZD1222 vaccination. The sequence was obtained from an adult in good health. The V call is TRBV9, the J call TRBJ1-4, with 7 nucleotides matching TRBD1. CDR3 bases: TGTGCCAGCAGCGTTGCAGGGGGGAGGGAAAAACTGTTTTTT. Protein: CASSVAGGREKLFF. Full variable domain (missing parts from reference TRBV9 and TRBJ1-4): DSGVTQTPKHLITATGQRVTLRCSPRSGDLSVYWYQQSLDQGLQFLIQYYNGEERAKGNILERFSAQQFPDLHSELNLSSLELGDSALYFCASSVAGGREKLFFGSGTQLSVL.